Shown below are 19 T cell receptor beta chains from a single sample sequenced in a study of shared clonotypes between healthy human individuals. The repertoire was sequenced with immunoSEQ multiplex PCR; TCRdb's copy has only in-frame clones and lacks some. The sample lists approximately 320,000 clones; about nine tenths were seen once. The sample taken for sequencing was memory CD8+ T cells sorted from blood. The subset denotes: CD45RO+ cells pooled with CCR7-negative TemRA cells. Receptors originate from a man younger than 35 in good health.

The V call is TRBV6-5, the J call TRBJ2-7; the D gene is possibly TRBD2 (6 bases). From germline, CDR1 is MNHEY and CDR2 SVGAGI. With 4 bases removed from V and 4 bases from J, the gap between germline ends came to 17 bases. The CDR3 has 15 residues. Here the CDR3 reads CASSLGRRELYEQYF. The CDR3 region has the DNA TGTGCCAGCAGTTTGGGAAGGAGGGAACTGTACGAGCAGTACTTC.

V usage is TRBV28 and J usage is TRBJ2-7, with D perhaps assigned TRBD1 or TRBD2 (5 bases each). Germline assignment: CDR1 MDHEN and CDR2 SYDVKM. The CDR3 is 16 amino acids. Trimming took off 3 bases at V and 0 bases at J, with 15 bases between the two ends. In DNA, the CDR3 is TGTGCCAGCAGTTTGTACCCGGGACGGACCTCCTACGAGCAGTACTTC. Its translation is CASSLYPGRTSYEQYF.

The chain combines TRBV28 with TRBJ2-7; TRBD2 agrees at 7 bases. This CDR3 comprises 15 residues. Unmatched junction bases numbered 7, after V lost 2 bases and J lost 3 bases. Germline lookup yields CDR1 MDHEN and CDR2 SYDVKM. This chain's CDR3 is CASSLSGDYYYEQYF. The CDR3 DNA follows: TGTGCCAGCAGTTTAAGTGGGGACTATTACTACGAGCAGTACTTC.

The chain employs TRBV4-1 and TRBJ2-6, with no clear D. The CDR3 has 15 residues. Trimming shortened V by 2 bases and J by 2 bases, and 7 bases separated the two germline ends. Germline CDR1 reads MGHRA; CDR2 reads YSYEKL. CDR3 coding DNA: TGCGCCAGCAGCCAAATAGTCGCTGGGGCCAACGTCCTGACTTTC. It yields the protein CASSQIVAGANVLTF.

This chain connects TRBV19 to TRBJ2-5; no definite D call. Germline V gene lookup returns CDR1 LNHDA and CDR2 SQIVND (reference sequence). Trimming cost V 7 bases and J 3 bases, with 15 bases left between them. CDR3 length equals 14 residues. CDR3 DNA: TGTGCCAGTACCAATAGGTCACAAGAAGAGACCCAGTACTTC. Translated, it gives CASTNRSQEETQYF.

The table lists this clone with a few counts. This chain connects TRBV7-2 to TRBJ2-5; D not certain. The CDR3 length is 15 residues. Trimming cost V 2 bases and J 1 base, with 11 bases left between them. Germline V lookup: CDR1 SGHTA, CDR2 FQGNSA. Here the CDR3 DNA reads TGTGCCAGCAGCTTACCCCAGGTACTCCAAGAGACCCAGTACTTC. Protein sequence: CASSLPQVLQETQYF.

The V call is TRBV27, the J call TRBJ2-7; 8 bases match TRBD2. Germline-derived CDR1 and CDR2 are MNHEY and SMNVEV (reference sequence). The CDR3 runs 17 residues. With 4 bases clipped from V and 3 bases from J, the junction kept 14 bases outside the gene matches. For the CDR3, the DNA is TGTGCCAGCAGTTCCCTCCCGGGGGGGGCACCCAGCTACGAGCAGTACTTC. Its translation: CASSSLPGGAPSYEQYF.

In this sample, this clone turned up a few times. The genes are TRBV4-1 and TRBJ2-1, with TRBD2 matching 12 bases. V shed 0 bases and J 5 bases; nucleotides not matched to a gene: 2. The CDR3 runs 16 residues. Germline assignment: CDR1 MGHRA and CDR2 YSYEKL. The chain's CDR3 is CASSQEGLAGNNEQFF. Here the CDR3 DNA reads TGCGCCAGCAGCCAAGAGGGACTAGCGGGTAACAATGAGCAGTTCTTC.

The chain is built from TRBV4-1 and TRBJ1-2; D not certain. This CDR3 is built from 17 residues. Germline values: CDR1 MGHRA, CDR2 YSYEKL. The V gene lost 3 bases and the J gene lost 5 bases, with 22 bases spanning the gap. The CDR3 DNA reads as TGCGCCAGCAGCCATTCCCGGGCAGGCGGCGTCTTTTATGGCTACACCTTC. It specifies CASSHSRAGGVFYGYTF.

V usage is TRBV5-1 and J usage is TRBJ2-3, with no clear D. V dropped 4 bases and J dropped 6 bases, with 24 bases sitting between them. Germline CDR1 and CDR2: SGHRS and YFSETQ. This CDR3 has 17 amino acids. The CDR3 sequence is CASSLYPGPPPWDTQYF. CDR3 coding DNA: TGCGCCAGCAGCCTGTATCCTGGACCGCCCCCGTGGGATACGCAGTATTTT.

This clone has at least ten counts. The chain is built from TRBV10-1 and TRBJ2-7; 7 bases map to TRBD2. The CDR3 consists of 13 residues. Germline lookup yields CDR1 WNHNN and CDR2 SYGVQD (reference sequence). V shed 5 bases, J shed 3 bases, and the junction held 4 bases outside the gene matches. Written as DNA, the CDR3 is TGCGCCAGCAGTCGGGGGACTAACTACGAGCAGTACTTC. Residues: CASSRGTNYEQYF.

The CDR3 nucleotides are TGTGCCAGCAGGCCCGGACTTCTCCAAGAGACCCAGTACTTC. This codes for CASRPGLLQETQYF. The chain is built from TRBV28 and TRBJ2-5; TRBD2 is a possible D gene (5 bases). The length of the CDR3 is 14 residues. Per germline, CDR1 MDHEN and CDR2 SYDVKM. Trimming removed 6 bases at V and 1 base at J, with 12 bases between.

In this sample, this clone is medium-sized. Additional DNA sequences in this sample encode the identical CDR3. The chain uses TRBV28 and TRBJ2-1; 12 bases match TRBD2. Unmatched junction bases numbered 4, after V lost 5 bases and J lost 5 bases. The CDR3 loop spans 15 amino acids. Germline V gene lookup returns CDR1 MDHEN and CDR2 SYDVKM. The CDR3 nucleotides are TGTGCCAGCAGTCTACTAGCGGGAGGTAACAATGAGCAGTTCTTC. This encodes CASSLLAGGNNEQFF.

The J gene is TRBJ1-3, the V gene TRBV30; no reliable D call. Germline V gene sequence: CDR1 GTSNPN, CDR2 SVGIG (reference sequence). The CDR3 has 11 residues. Trimming pared 5 bases from V and 3 bases from J, leaving 5 bases between. CDR3 amino acids: CAWGLGNTIYF. For the CDR3, the DNA is TGTGCCTGGGGGCTTGGAAACACCATATATTTT.

This clone occurred once. The sample holds other DNA sequences that translate to the same CDR3. The chain carries TRBV25-1 and TRBJ2-6; D not resolved. Trimming cost V 0 bases and J 0 bases, with 9 bases left between them. CDR1 is MGHDK, CDR2 SYGVNS, per germline. The CDR3 totals 17 residues. Here the CDR3 DNA reads TGTGCCAGCAGTGAATACCCACTGAGCTCTGGGGCCAACGTCCTGACTTTC. Amino acids: CASSEYPLSSGANVLTF.

Points on this clone: At one boundary the junction diverges from the germline segment, which might be a read error. This chain connects TRBV27 to TRBJ2-7; no firm D call. The CDR3 extends over 15 amino acids. Germline CDR1 MNHEY, CDR2 SMNVEV (reference sequence). The CDR3 spells CATGPATIKPYGQYF. DNA for the CDR3: TGTGCCACCGGACCGGCGACCATAAAACCCTACGGGCAGTACTTC.

The chain carries TRBV11-2 and TRBJ1-4; D unclear. Trimming left V 5 bases short and J 2 bases short, with 6 bases between. CDR3 length equals 13 residues. Germline assignment: CDR1 SGHAT and CDR2 FQNNGV. The CDR3 nucleotides are TGTGCCAGCAGCCGTTGGACTAATGAAAAACTGTTTTTT. Its protein product is CASSRWTNEKLFF.

The V gene is TRBV6-5, the J gene TRBJ2-7, with D possibly called TRBD1 or TRBD2 (6 bases each). Trimming removed 6 bases from V and 3 bases from J, with 18 bases in between. The CDR3 loop spans 15 amino acids. CDR1 and CDR2 (germline): MNHEY, SVGAGI. The CDR3 loop reads CASRNSGDLYYEQYF. The CDR3 DNA sequence: TGTGCCAGCAGGAACTCAGGGGACTTATACTACGAGCAGTACTTC.

The chain recombines TRBV10-3 with TRBJ1-6; D ambiguous. The germline V and J ends were trimmed by 3 bases and 6 bases, with 18 bases remaining between them. Germline V lookup: CDR1 ENHRY, CDR2 SYGVKD. The CDR3 spans 17 residues. In nucleotides, the CDR3 is TGTGCCATCAGTGACTACGAACCCGGGAGACCTAATTCACCCCTCCACTTT. Protein sequence: CAISDYEPGRPNSPLHF.